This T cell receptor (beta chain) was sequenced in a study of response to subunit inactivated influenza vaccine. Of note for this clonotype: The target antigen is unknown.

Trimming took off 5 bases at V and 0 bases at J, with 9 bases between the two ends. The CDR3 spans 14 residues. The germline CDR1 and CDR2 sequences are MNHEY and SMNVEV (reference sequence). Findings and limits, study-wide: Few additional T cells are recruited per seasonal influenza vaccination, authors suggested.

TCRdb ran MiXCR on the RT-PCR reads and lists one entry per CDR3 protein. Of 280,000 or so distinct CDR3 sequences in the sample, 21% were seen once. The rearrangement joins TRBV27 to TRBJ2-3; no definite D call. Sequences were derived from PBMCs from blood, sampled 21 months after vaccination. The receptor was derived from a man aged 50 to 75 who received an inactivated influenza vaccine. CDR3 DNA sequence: TGTGCCAGCAGTCCGTTTCAAAGCACAGATACGCAGTATTTT. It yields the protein CASSPFQSTDTQYF.